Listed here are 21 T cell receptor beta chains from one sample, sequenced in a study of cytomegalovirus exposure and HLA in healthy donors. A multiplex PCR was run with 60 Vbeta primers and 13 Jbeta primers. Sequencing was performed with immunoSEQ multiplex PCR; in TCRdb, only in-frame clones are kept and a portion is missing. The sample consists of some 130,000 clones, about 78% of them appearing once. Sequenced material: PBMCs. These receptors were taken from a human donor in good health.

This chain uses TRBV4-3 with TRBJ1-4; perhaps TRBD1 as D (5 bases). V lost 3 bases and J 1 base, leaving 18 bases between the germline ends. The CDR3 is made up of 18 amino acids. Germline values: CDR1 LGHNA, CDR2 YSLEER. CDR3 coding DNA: TGCGCCAGCAGCCAGGACATACTAAGCTTGGTAACTAATGAAAAACTGTTTTTT. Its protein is CASSQDILSLVTNEKLFF.

CDR3 nucleotide sequence: TGTGCCAGCAGCCGACAGGTTTTGGCAGATACGCAGTATTTT. Its translation is CASSRQVLADTQYF. The rearrangement uses TRBV7-2 and TRBJ2-3; TRBD1 might be the D (6 bases). CDR3 length: 14 amino acids. The V gene's germline CDR1 is SGHTA and CDR2 FQGNSA. V was pared by 5 bases and J by 4 bases, with 13 bases between.

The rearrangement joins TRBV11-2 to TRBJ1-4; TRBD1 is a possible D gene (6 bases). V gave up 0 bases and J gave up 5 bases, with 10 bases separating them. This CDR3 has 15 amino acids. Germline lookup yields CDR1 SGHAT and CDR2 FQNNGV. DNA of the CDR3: TGTGCCAGCAGCTTAGAAGGGGGTTACAATGAAAAACTGTTTTTT. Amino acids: CASSLEGGYNEKLFF.

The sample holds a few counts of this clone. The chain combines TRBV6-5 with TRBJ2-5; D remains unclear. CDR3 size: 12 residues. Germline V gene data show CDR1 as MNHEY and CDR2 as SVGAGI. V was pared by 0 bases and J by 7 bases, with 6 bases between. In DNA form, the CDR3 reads TGTGCCAGCAGTTACTCGAGTGGGACCCAGTACTTC. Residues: CASSYSSGTQYF.

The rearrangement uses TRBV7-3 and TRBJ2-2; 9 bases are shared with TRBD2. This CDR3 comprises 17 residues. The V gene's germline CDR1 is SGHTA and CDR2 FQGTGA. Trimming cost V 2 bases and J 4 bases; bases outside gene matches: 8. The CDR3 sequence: CASSLLAGVYPTGELFF. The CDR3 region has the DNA TGTGCCAGCAGCTTATTAGCGGGGGTCTATCCCACCGGGGAGCTGTTTTTT.

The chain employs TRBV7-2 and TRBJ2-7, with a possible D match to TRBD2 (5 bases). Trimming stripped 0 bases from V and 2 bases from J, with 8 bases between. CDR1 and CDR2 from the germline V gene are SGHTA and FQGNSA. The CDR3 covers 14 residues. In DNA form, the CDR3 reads TGTGCCAGCAGCTTAGCGGGAGTAGCCTACGAGCAGTACTTC. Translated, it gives CASSLAGVAYEQYF.

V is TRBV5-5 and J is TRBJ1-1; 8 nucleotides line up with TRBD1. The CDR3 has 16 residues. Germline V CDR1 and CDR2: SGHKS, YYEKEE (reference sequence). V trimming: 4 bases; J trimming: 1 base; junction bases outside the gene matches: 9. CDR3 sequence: CASSPDWTGPNTEAFF. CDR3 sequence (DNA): TGTGCCAGCAGCCCGGACTGGACAGGGCCGAACACTGAAGCTTTCTTT.

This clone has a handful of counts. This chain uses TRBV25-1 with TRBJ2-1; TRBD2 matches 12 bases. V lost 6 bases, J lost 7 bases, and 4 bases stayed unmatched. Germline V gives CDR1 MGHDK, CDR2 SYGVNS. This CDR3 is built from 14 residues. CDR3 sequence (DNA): TGTGCCAGCAGCACTAGCGGGAGGAGGAATGAGCAGTTCTTC. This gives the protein CASSTSGRRNEQFF. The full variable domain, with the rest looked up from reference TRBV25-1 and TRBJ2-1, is EADIYQTPRYLVIGTGKKITLECSQTMGHDKMYWYQQDPGMELHLIHYSYGVNSTEKGDLSSESTVSRIRTEHFPLTLESARPSHTSQYLCASSTSGRRNEQFFGPGTRLTVL.

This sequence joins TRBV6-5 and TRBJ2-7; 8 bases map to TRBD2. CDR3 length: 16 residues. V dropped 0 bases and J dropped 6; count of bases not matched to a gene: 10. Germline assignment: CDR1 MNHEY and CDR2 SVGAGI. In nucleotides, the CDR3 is TGTGCCAGCAGTTACTCCTCGCCAGCGGGAGTAAGCGAGCAGTACTTC. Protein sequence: CASSYSSPAGVSEQYF.

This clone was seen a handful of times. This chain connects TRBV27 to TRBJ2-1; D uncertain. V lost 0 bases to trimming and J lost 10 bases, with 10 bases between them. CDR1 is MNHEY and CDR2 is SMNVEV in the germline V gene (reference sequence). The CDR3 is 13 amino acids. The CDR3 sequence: CASSLSLVREQFF. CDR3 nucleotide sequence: TGTGCCAGCAGTTTATCCCTAGTGCGGGAGCAGTTCTTC.

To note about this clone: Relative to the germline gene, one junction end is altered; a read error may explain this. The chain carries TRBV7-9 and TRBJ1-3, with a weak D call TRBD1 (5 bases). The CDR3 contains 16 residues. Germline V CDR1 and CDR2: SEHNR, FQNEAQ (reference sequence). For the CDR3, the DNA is TGTTCCAGCAGCTTAGGAAGCTTGGGGCCTGGAAACACCATATATTTT. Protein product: CSSSLGSLGPGNTIYF. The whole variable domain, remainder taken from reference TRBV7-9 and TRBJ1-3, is DTGVSQNPRHKITKRGQNVTFRCDPISEHNRLYWYRQTLGQGPEFLTYFQNEAQLEKSRLLSDRFSAERPKGSFSTLEIQRTEQGDSAMYLCSSSLGSLGPGNTIYFGEGSWLTVV.

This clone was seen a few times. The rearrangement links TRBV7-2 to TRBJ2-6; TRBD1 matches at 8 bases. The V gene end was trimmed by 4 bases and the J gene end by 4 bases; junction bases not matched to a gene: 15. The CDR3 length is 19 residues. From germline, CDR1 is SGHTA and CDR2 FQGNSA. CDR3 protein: CASSSHWGQASPGANVLTF. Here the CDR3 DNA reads TGTGCCAGCAGCTCCCATTGGGGACAGGCCTCACCAGGGGCCAACGTCCTGACTTTC.

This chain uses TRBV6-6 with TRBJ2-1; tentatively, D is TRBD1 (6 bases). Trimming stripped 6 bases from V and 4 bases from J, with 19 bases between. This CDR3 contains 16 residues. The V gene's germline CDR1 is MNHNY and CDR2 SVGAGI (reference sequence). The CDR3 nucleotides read TGTGCCAGCAGCCCCTTCTCCGGGACAAATTACAATGAGCAGTTCTTC. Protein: CASSPFSGTNYNEQFF.

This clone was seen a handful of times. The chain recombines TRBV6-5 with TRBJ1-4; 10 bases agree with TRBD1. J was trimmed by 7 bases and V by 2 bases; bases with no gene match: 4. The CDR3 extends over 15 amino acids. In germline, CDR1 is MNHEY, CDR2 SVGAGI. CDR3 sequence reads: CASSYGGTGVEKLFF. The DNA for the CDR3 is TGTGCCAGCAGTTACGGGGGGACAGGGGTTGAAAAACTGTTTTTT.

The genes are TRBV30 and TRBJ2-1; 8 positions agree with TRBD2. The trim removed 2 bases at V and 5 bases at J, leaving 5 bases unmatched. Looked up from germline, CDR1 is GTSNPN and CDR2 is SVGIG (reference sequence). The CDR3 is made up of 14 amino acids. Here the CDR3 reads CAWSRELADNEQFF. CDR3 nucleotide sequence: TGTGCCTGGAGTCGGGAACTAGCGGACAATGAGCAGTTCTTC.

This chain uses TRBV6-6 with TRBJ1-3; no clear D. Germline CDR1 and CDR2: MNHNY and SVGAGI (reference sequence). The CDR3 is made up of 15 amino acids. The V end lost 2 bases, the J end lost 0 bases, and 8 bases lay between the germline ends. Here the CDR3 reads CASSYEDYSGNTIYF. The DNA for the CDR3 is TGTGCCAGCAGTTACGAGGACTACTCTGGAAACACCATATATTTT.

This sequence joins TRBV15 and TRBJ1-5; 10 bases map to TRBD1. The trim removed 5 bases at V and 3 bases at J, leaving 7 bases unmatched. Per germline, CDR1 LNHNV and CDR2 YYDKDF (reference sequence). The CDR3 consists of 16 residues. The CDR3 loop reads CATSVQGQGDNQPQHF. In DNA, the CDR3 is TGTGCCACCAGCGTCCAAGGACAGGGGGACAATCAGCCCCAGCATTTT. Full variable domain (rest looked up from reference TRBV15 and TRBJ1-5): DAMVIQNPRYQVTQFGKPVTLSCSQTLNHNVMYWYQQKSSQAPKLLFHYYDKDFNNEADTPDNFQSRRPNTSFCFLDIRSPGLGDTAMYLCATSVQGQGDNQPQHFGDGTRLSIL.

As DNA, the CDR3 is TGTGCCATCAGTGATTCCGGGACTAGTGTGTTCTTC. Translated: CAISDSGTSVFF. The chain has TRBV10-3 and TRBJ2-1, with 8 bases lining up with TRBD2. The V and J ends lost 3 bases and 15 bases, in that order; junction bases with no gene match: 7. The V gene's germline CDR1 is ENHRY and CDR2 SYGVKD. The CDR3 sequence is 12 residues long.

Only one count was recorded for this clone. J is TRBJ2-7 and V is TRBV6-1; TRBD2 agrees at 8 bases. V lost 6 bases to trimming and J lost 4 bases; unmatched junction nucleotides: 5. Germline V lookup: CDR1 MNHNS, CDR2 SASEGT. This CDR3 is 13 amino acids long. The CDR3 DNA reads TGTGCCAGCAGGCGGGGGGATGGGTACGAGCAGTACTTC. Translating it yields CASRRGDGYEQYF.

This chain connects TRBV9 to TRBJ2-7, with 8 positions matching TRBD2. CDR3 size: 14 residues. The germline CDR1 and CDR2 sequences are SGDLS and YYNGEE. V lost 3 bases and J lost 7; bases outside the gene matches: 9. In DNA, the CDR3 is TGTGCCAGCAGCGGACCCGGGAGGGTGCGGGAGCAGTACTTC. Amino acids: CASSGPGRVREQYF.

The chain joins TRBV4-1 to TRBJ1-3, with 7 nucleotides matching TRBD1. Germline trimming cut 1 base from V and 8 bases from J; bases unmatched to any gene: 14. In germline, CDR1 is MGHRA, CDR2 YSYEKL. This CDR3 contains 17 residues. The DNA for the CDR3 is TGCGCCAGCAGCCAAGCCCGGGACAGCATGGGGACGGACACCATATATTTT. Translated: CASSQARDSMGTDTIYF.